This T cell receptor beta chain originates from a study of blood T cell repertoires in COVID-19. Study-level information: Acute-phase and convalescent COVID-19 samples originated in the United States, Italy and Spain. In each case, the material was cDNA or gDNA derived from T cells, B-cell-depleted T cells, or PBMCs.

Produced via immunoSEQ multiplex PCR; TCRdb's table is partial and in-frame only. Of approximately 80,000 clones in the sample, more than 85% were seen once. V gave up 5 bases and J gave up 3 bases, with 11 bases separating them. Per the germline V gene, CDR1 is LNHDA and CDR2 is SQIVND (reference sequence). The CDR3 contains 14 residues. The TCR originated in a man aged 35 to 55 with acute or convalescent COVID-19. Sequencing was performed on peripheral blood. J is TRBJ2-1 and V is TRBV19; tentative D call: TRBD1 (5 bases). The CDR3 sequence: CASSDIQGYNEQFF. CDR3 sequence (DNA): TGTGCCAGTAGTGATATCCAGGGCTACAATGAGCAGTTCTTC.